The 6 T cell receptor beta chains presented below share a single source sample, sequenced in a study of T cells in Graves' hyperthyroidism and ophthalmopathy. Regions amplified from RNA transcripts were the TCR beta CDR3 regions. The HTBI primer set drove a first-round RT-PCR of the TCR CDR3. TCRdb fed the multiplex PCR reads into MiXCR, producing one record per CDR3 protein. Among 500,000 to 750,000 distinct CDR3 sequences, more than 15% were seen once, and the ten largest hold 7.3%. The sample taken for sequencing was blood. These receptors all come from a woman aged 30 to 39 with Graves' hyperthyroidism.

This clonotype was recorded at least ten times. The chain links TRBV18 to TRBJ1-1, with D unclear. CDR1 and CDR2 (germline): KGHSH, LQKENI. The V and J ends lost 1 base and 1 base respectively, with 10 bases between them. This CDR3 region has 15 residues. The CDR3 bases are TGTGCCAGCTCACCACGCCAAGAACGGAACACTGAAGCTTTCTTT. It is translated as CASSPRQERNTEAFF.

The table lists this clonotype with a few counts. The V and J genes are TRBV27 and TRBJ2-1; D is uncertain. Trimming took 8 bases from V and 7 from J, leaving 18 bases between them. The CDR3 totals 14 residues. CDR1 and CDR2 from the germline V gene are MNHEY and SMNVEV (reference sequence). The CDR3 bases are TGTGCCAGCGTTGGGGATTCCATGAAAAATGAGCAGTTCTTC. The encoded protein is CASVGDSMKNEQFF.

This clonotype has ten or more counts. The chain recombines TRBV20-1 with TRBJ1-2; no clear D. Germline V gene lookup returns CDR1 DFQATT and CDR2 SNEGSKA (reference sequence). V lost 3 bases to trimming and J lost 6 bases, with 11 bases between them. The CDR3 loop spans 12 amino acids. CDR3 nucleotides: TGCAGTGCTAGTCCAGACCTGGATGGCTACACCTTC. This encodes CSASPDLDGYTF.

This clonotype was recorded many times. The chain links TRBV2 to TRBJ2-1; tentative D call: TRBD2 (5 bases). The CDR3 is 15 residues long. V was pared by 6 bases and J by 5 bases, with 17 bases between. Germline V gene lookup returns CDR1 SNHLY and CDR2 FYNNEI. DNA for the CDR3: TGTGCCAGCAGATTTTACGTAGCGAGCAACAATGAGCAGTTCTTC. It codes for CASRFYVASNNEQFF.

This clonotype has ten or more counts. V usage is TRBV6-1 and J usage is TRBJ2-7; no definite D call. The V gene lost 6 bases and the J gene lost 2 bases, with 11 bases spanning the gap. The CDR3 is 13 amino acids. Germline V gene data show CDR1 as MNHNS and CDR2 as SASEGT. CDR3 region: CASSHAVTYEQYF. CDR3 nucleotides: TGTGCCAGCAGCCACGCAGTAACCTACGAGCAGTACTTC.

Turning to this clonotype: A junction boundary mismatches the germline segment, possibly from a read error. The chain is built from TRBV12-3 or TRBV12-4 and TRBJ2-7; D is undetermined. There are 16 residues in the CDR3. CDR3: CATSLLAGARLYEQYF. CDR3 bases: TGTGCCACCAGTTTACTGGCCGGTGCCCGTCTCTACGAGCAGTACTTC.